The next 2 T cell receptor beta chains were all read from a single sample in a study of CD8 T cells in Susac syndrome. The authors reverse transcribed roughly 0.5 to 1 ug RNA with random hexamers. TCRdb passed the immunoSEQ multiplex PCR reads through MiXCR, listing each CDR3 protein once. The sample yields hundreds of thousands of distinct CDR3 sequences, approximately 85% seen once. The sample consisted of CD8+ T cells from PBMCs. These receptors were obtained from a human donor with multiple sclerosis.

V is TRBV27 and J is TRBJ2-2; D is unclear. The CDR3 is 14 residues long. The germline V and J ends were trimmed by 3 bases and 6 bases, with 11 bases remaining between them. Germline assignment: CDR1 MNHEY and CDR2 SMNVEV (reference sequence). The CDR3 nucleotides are TGTGCCAGCAGTTTTCGATACAGTCCCGGGGAGCTGTTTTTT. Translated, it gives CASSFRYSPGELFF.

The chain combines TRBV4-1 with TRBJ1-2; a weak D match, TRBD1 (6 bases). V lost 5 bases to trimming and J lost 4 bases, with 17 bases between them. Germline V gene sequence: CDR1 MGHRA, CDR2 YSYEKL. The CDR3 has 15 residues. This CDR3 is CASSEGQGLIYGYTF. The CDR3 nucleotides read TGCGCCAGCAGCGAGGGACAAGGGCTTATCTATGGCTACACCTTC.